This T cell receptor beta chain stems from a study of shared clonotypes between healthy human individuals (dated by TCRdb to 2020 to 2021). Concerning the study at large: The cohort included a few men and a couple of women between 18 and 49 years of age. Leukapheresis yielded between about 0.85 and 10 billion PBMCs per donor. Blood TCR repertoires of a handful of healthy adults were deeply sequenced to estimate repertoire size and the extent of clonotype sharing between individuals. Per donor, three plates each were used for CD4 naive and CD4 memory, two for CD8 naive, and one for CD8 memory. To increase sequencing depth and limit assay-specific biases, TCR repertoire library preparation and sequencing were carried out by different laboratories using diverse techniques. Overall study outcomes, separate from this receptor: Clonotypes shared by all four sorted-subset donors showed higher generation probabilities than non-shared clonotypes. The small number of donors limited the genetic and exposure-history diversity represented. Naive subsets generally had larger estimated clonotype richness than memory subsets. Even with the large sequencing depth, rarefaction of the sorted-subset datasets indicated that sequencing was incomplete. Sharing across a few donors was observed for about 5% of naive CD4, 3.5% of naive CD8, roughly 2.3% of memory CD4, and approximately 0.41% of memory CD8 clonotypes. Pairwise subsampling indicated that sequencing depth was expected to affect the degree of clonotype sharing among donors. Sampling was restricted to blood, and TCR repertoires in tissue are likely to differ from TCR repertoires in blood.

Points on this clone: Its cognate antigen has yet to be identified. Within one base of it there is no much larger clone, and no base qualities were kept.

TCR CDR3 regions were amplified from genomic DNA by multiplex PCR using the deep immunoSEQ assay. Genomic DNA extracted from each cell subset was distributed evenly over all wells of several immunoSEQ 96-well plates, and each plate served as one replicate. For sorted subsets, about 220 ng of genomic DNA, equivalent to some 30,000 T cell genomes, went into each replicate PCR. Purified libraries were measured with a Qubit 3.0 fluorometer, size-checked on a Bioanalyzer 2100, and measured again with the KAPA Library Quantification kit. Every immunoSEQ 96-well plate was sequenced on a dedicated single-read 150-cycle Illumina NextSeq 550 flow cell. The original methods were these. Because the immunoSEQ output held only junctional sequences and lacked quality scores, the filtering could not match the filtering applied to full-length reads. Sequences were annotated with PyIR, a Python wrapper for IgBLAST v1.9, and V/J genes and CDR3 were assigned using IMGT germline references. Reads were filtered out if the reads had weak V/J assignments (E-value above 1e-6), no CDR3, stop codons, out-of-frame junctions, or ambiguous translated residues. A V3J clonotype was defined by an identical inferred V gene, J gene, and CDR3 amino acid sequence. To compute the percentage overlap between repertoires, the number of shared unique clonotypes was divided by the size of the smaller repertoire. RTK rarefaction, the Chao1 estimator, and Recon v2.1 estimates of unobserved clonotypes were used to assess repertoire richness. For all TCRbeta clonotypes obtained by the gDNA method from a few donors, generation probabilities were computed with OLGA. TCRdb's version of the immuneACCESS table is confined to in-frame rearrangements and falls short of the full clone set. An unresolved V gene accounts for under half of the shortfall where checked; the remainder is of unknown origin. That table gives V, J and clone size, and the DNA gave D and trimming. This sample holds 550,000 to 750,000 clones; roughly 95% were observed only once. Less than 0.13% of the sample is held by the ten biggest clonotypes.

The germline V gene specifies MGHRA as CDR1 and YSYEKL as CDR2. Here V drops 0 bases and J drops 2 bases, and the junction holds 4 bases not matched to any gene. The CDR3 runs 15 amino acids, cysteine and phenylalanine included. The only DNA kept is the CDR3, 45 bases in frame from the first base. For the CD8 naive samples, CD45RO-negative cells were positively selected for CCR7, yielding a CD45RA+CCR7+ population from which TemRA cells were excluded. Donors were healthy HIV-negative adults with no recently reported acute infections or vaccinations. Every donor was a Caucasian adult residing in Nashville, Tennessee, USA. Blood was obtained by leukapheresis, after which PBMCs were separated by Ficoll-Histopaque density gradient centrifugation and cryopreserved in liquid nitrogen vapor phase. Analytical flow cytometry was used to check the purity and quantity of every magnetically sorted T cell population. Genomic DNA was isolated from each sorted fraction and quantified by UV absorbance on a Nanodrop 2000c.

This sequence originates from a woman aged 25 to 39 in good health. The sequenced sample consisted of naive CD8+ T cells sorted from blood. The sample's cell subset or site label, in plain terms: CD45RA+CCR7+. The chain was built from TRBV4-1 and TRBJ2-7; 7 central bases correspond to TRBD2. This receptor carries the CDR3 CASSQDVGGPYEQYF. The nucleotides read TGCGCCAGCAGCCAAGATGTGGGAGGGCCCTACGAGCAGTACTTC.